A single sample gave rise to the 27 T cell receptor beta chains below, sequenced in a study of T cell responses to AZD1222 COVID-19 vaccine. The protocol was immunoSEQ multiplex PCR, while the TCRdb copy is restricted to in-frame clones and leaves out a portion. The table lists about 97,000 clones, about 91% of them singletons. Sequences were derived from peripheral blood, sampled on day 0 of AZD1222 vaccination. The origin of the receptors is an adult in good health.

As for this clone: An end of the junction differs from the germline gene, which may be a read error. Other DNA sequences in this sample translate to the same CDR3. The chain is built from TRBV5-1 and TRBJ2-7; D not certain. This CDR3 comprises 11 residues. Germline V gene data show CDR1 as SGHRS and CDR2 as YFSETQ. The CDR3 spells CASSLDYEQYF. The CDR3 coding sequence is TGCGCCAGCAGTTTGGATTACGAGCAGTACTTC.

The V gene is TRBV15, the J gene TRBJ1-5, with unresolved D. This CDR3 has 14 residues. The V and J ends lost 3 bases and 5 bases respectively, with 11 bases between them. Germline values: CDR1 LNHNV, CDR2 YYDKDF (reference sequence). The CDR3 DNA follows: TGTGCCACCAGCAGCGTCCTCACCTATCAGCCCCAGCATTTT. As protein: CATSSVLTYQPQHF.

This clone appeared a single time. The CDR3: CASSEVTGRQPQHF. As DNA, the CDR3 is TGTGCCAGCAGTGAAGTGACGGGTCGACAGCCCCAGCATTTT. This chain uses TRBV2 with TRBJ1-5; D is ambiguous. Trimming removed 1 base from V and 7 bases from J, with 11 bases in between. The CDR3 is 14 residues long. Germline CDR1 and CDR2: SNHLY and FYNNEI.

Concerning this clone: A junction end diverges from the germline sequence, so it may reflect a read error. The V call is TRBV3-1 (or the pseudogene TRBV3-2), the J call TRBJ1-1; the D is unclear. In germline, CDR1 is LGHDT, CDR2 YNNKEL (reference sequence). This CDR3 contains 12 residues. This CDR3 reads CASGHRNTEAFF. The CDR3 nucleotides are TGTGCCAGCGGCCACCGGAACACTGAAGCTTTCTTT.

This chain links TRBV5-1 with TRBJ1-5; D is unresolved. Trimming left V 0 bases short and J 5 bases short, with 9 bases between. The length of the CDR3 is 14 residues. The germline CDR1 and CDR2 sequences are SGHRS and YFSETQ. CDR3 sequence reads: CASSLGVGDQPQHF. CDR3 coding DNA: TGCGCCAGCAGCTTGGGAGTAGGTGATCAGCCCCAGCATTTT.

The chain is built from TRBV4-1 and TRBJ2-3; possible D gene TRBD2, 6 bases. This CDR3 has 16 residues. The V gene's germline CDR1 is MGHRA and CDR2 YSYEKL. The V and J ends lost 0 bases and 0 bases respectively, with 10 bases between them. The CDR3 is CASSQDLAGSTDTQYF. CDR3 in DNA: TGCGCCAGCAGCCAAGATTTGGCGGGGAGCACAGATACGCAGTATTTT.

The chain couples TRBV7-2 to TRBJ2-1, with D uncertain. Germline V gene lookup returns CDR1 SGHTA and CDR2 FQGNSA. The V and J ends lost 4 bases and 4 bases respectively, with 14 bases between them. The length of the CDR3 is 15 residues. CDR3 region: CASSSSLRDYNEQFF. CDR3 DNA: TGTGCCAGCAGCTCGTCATTAAGGGATTACAATGAGCAGTTCTTC. Variable domain in full (rest from reference TRBV7-2 and TRBJ2-1): GAGVSQSPSNKVTEKGKDVELRCDPISGHTALYWYRQSLGQGLEFLIYFQGNSAPDKSGLPSDRFSAERTGGSVSTLTIQRTQQEDSAVYLCASSSSLRDYNEQFFGPGTRLTVL.

V is TRBV6-5 and J is TRBJ2-2; either TRBD1 or TRBD2 may fit D (5 bases each). Germline CDR1 is MNHEY and CDR2 is SVGAGI. Deletions cut 6 bases from V and 6 bases from J, with 11 bases between. This CDR3 contains 13 residues. The CDR3, as DNA: TGTGCCAGCAGCCCCCCGGGACCCGGGGAGCTGTTTTTT. Residues: CASSPPGPGELFF.

This chain links TRBV6-1 with TRBJ1-5; the match to TRBD1 covers 8 bases. After removal of 2 bases from V and 6 bases from J, the junction contained 6 bases not matched to a gene. Germline V CDR1 and CDR2: MNHNS, SASEGT. This CDR3 spans 15 amino acids. CDR3 sequence: CASSEPDRESQPQHF. CDR3 in DNA: TGTGCCAGCAGTGAACCGGACAGGGAGAGTCAGCCCCAGCATTTT.

This clone was seen only once. The J gene is TRBJ1-3, the V gene TRBV15; D unresolved. Germline CDR1 is LNHNV and CDR2 is YYDKDF (reference sequence). This CDR3 is built from 13 residues. V was trimmed by 8 bases and J by 4 bases, leaving 12 bases between them. CDR3 sequence reads: CATRLAAGNTIYF. The CDR3 DNA sequence: TGTGCCACCCGTCTGGCCGCGGGAAACACCATATATTTT. Supplemented by reference TRBV15 and TRBJ1-3, the full variable domain reads DAMVIQNPRYQVTQFGKPVTLSCSQTLNHNVMYWYQQKSSQAPKLLFHYYDKDFNNEADTPDNFQSRRPNTSFCFLDIRSPGLGDTAMYLCATRLAAGNTIYFGEGSWLTVV.

This chain joins TRBV7-2 and TRBJ2-1, with 13 bases aligning to TRBD2. The CDR3 has 17 residues. After removal of 2 bases from V and 7 bases from J, the junction contained 8 bases not matched to a gene. Germline values: CDR1 SGHTA, CDR2 FQGNSA. CDR3 bases: TGTGCCAGCAGCTTACCCTCAAGACTAGCGGGAGGTAATGAGCAGTTCTTC. Its translation is CASSLPSRLAGGNEQFF.

This rearrangement joins TRBV27 to TRBJ2-7; possibly TRBD1 for D (6 bases). Trimming took 11 bases from V and 2 from J, leaving 25 bases between them. In germline, CDR1 is MNHEY, CDR2 SMNVEV (reference sequence). The CDR3 sequence is 16 residues long. In nucleotides, the CDR3 is TGTGCCGGGAATCTTTGGCCGGGACACATAACCTACGAGCAGTACTTC. Translation gives CAGNLWPGHITYEQYF.

CDR3 nucleotide sequence: TGTGCCAGCAGCTTACGACAGGGGGCCTCCTACGAGCAGTACTTC. Encoded protein: CASSLRQGASYEQYF. This sequence joins TRBV7-2 and TRBJ2-7; 10 bases map to TRBD1. The germline V gene has CDR1 SGHTA and CDR2 FQGNSA. Trimming at V came to 2 bases and at J to 0 bases, leaving 1 base not matched to a gene. The CDR3 is made up of 15 amino acids.

The chain combines TRBV11-2 with TRBJ1-4, with TRBD1 matching over 8 bases. Germline-derived CDR1 and CDR2 are SGHAT and FQNNGV. The junction had 15 bases not matched to a gene; V was cut back by 4 bases and J by 5 bases. The CDR3 loop spans 18 amino acids. The CDR3 sequence: CASSSGQVPSWYNEKLFF. The CDR3, as DNA: TGTGCCAGCAGCTCGGGACAGGTCCCGAGTTGGTACAATGAAAAACTGTTTTTT.

CDR3: CASSLGTAYEQYF. The CDR3 DNA follows: TGTGCCAGCAGCTTAGGGACAGCCTACGAGCAGTACTTC. V usage is TRBV7-9 and J usage is TRBJ2-7, with D maybe TRBD1 (6 bases). The germline CDR1 and CDR2 sequences are SEHNR and FQNEAQ (reference sequence). With 1 base removed from V and 2 bases from J, the gap between germline ends came to 6 bases. The CDR3 totals 13 residues.

The genes are TRBV5-1 and TRBJ2-3; 7 bases are shared with TRBD2. V dropped 0 bases and J dropped 3; count of bases not matched to a gene: 1. CDR1 is SGHRS, CDR2 YFSETQ, per germline. This CDR3 region has 14 residues. As DNA, the CDR3 is TGCGCCAGCAGCTTGGGCGGGGGAACAGATACGCAGTATTTT. This translates into CASSLGGGTDTQYF.

V and J are TRBV28 and TRBJ2-3; 13 nucleotides agree with TRBD2. Germline CDR1 MDHEN, CDR2 SYDVKM. CDR3 length: 16 amino acids. The trim removed 3 bases at V and 2 bases at J, leaving 2 bases unmatched. The DNA for the CDR3 is TGTGCCAGCAGTTTTGGGACTAGCGGGATCACAGATACGCAGTATTTT. Amino acid sequence: CASSFGTSGITDTQYF.

V and J are TRBV21-1 and TRBJ1-6. TRBV21-1 is a pseudogene segment. CDR3 length: 19 residues. The CDR3 bases are TGTGCCAGCAGCAAAGTGTGTTGGGCTCCTAGCTCCTATAATTCACCCCTCCACTTT. This codes for CASSKVCWAPSSYNSPLHF.

The V call is TRBV9, the J call TRBJ1-2, with 12 bases lining up with TRBD1. V trimming: 5 bases; J trimming: 5 bases; junction bases outside the gene matches: 7. The length of the CDR3 is 15 residues. The germline V gene has CDR1 SGDLS and CDR2 YYNGEE. Here the CDR3 reads CASSGTGGDRYGYTF. DNA for the CDR3: TGTGCCAGCAGTGGGACAGGGGGCGATCGGTATGGCTACACCTTC.

V and J are TRBV4-3 and TRBJ2-7; 10 positions match TRBD2. Germline CDR1 is LGHNA and CDR2 is YSLEER. V lost 4 bases, J lost 0 bases, and 9 bases stayed unmatched. The CDR3 runs to 17 residues. The CDR3 loop reads CASSRQIERGGSYEQYF. In DNA, the CDR3 is TGCGCCAGCAGCCGACAGATTGAGCGGGGGGGCTCCTACGAGCAGTACTTC.

The rearrangement uses TRBV4-2 and TRBJ1-1; D is ambiguous. Germline V CDR1 and CDR2: LGHNA, YNFKEQ. This CDR3 is 15 amino acids long. Trimming stripped 4 bases from V and 0 bases from J, with 12 bases between. The CDR3 loop reads CASSPGLSMNTEAFF. The CDR3 nucleotides read TGTGCCAGCAGCCCAGGACTGAGCATGAACACTGAAGCTTTCTTT.

The chain is built from TRBV6-5 and TRBJ2-7; D possibly corresponds to TRBD1 (5 bases). The CDR3 spans 12 residues. Germline CDR1 is MNHEY and CDR2 is SVGAGI. The V gene lost 5 bases and the J gene lost 6 bases, with 11 bases spanning the gap. CDR3 sequence: CASSRQGSEQYF. CDR3 bases: TGTGCCAGCAGTCGGCAGGGCTCCGAGCAGTACTTC.

CDR3 DNA sequence: TGTGCCAGCAGTGCCTCTAGCGGGGGGACCTCCTACGAGCAGTACTTC. It yields the protein CASSASSGGTSYEQYF. The chain is built from TRBV27 and TRBJ2-7, with TRBD2 identical over 11 bases. CDR3 length equals 16 residues. V lost 5 bases and J lost 0; bases outside the gene matches: 6. CDR1 and CDR2 from the germline V gene are MNHEY and SMNVEV (reference sequence).

The chain has TRBV5-1 and TRBJ1-6; D unresolved. The CDR3 is 16 amino acids. V gave up 0 bases and J gave up 7 bases, with 14 bases separating them. Germline V gives CDR1 SGHRS, CDR2 YFSETQ. CDR3 coding DNA: TGCGCCAGCAGCTTGGATGGGTACTTAGAAAATTCACCCCTCCACTTT. Protein: CASSLDGYLENSPLHF.

V usage is TRBV7-8 and J usage is TRBJ2-1; TRBD1 matches 9 bases. There are 14 residues in the CDR3. Germline V lookup: CDR1 SGHVS, CDR2 FQNEAQ. The V gene end was trimmed by 4 bases and the J gene end by 6 bases; junction bases not matched to a gene: 4. For the CDR3, the DNA is TGTGCCAGCAGCTACCGGGACAGGGCCAATGAGCAGTTCTTC. Protein: CASSYRDRANEQFF.

This clone appeared once. V gene TRBV11-2 combines with J gene TRBJ2-3; 9 bases are shared with TRBD2. From germline, CDR1 is SGHAT and CDR2 FQNNGV. The V segment lost 4 bases and the J segment 12 bases; nucleotides outside the gene matches: 17. This CDR3 is 16 amino acids long. This CDR3 is CASSSRTANSGGQQYF. The DNA of the CDR3 is TGTGCCAGCAGCTCTCGGACGGCTAATAGCGGGGGTCAACAGTATTTT.

This clone was counted only a few times. The genes are TRBV19 and TRBJ2-1; 9 bases are a match to TRBD1. Germline CDR1 and CDR2: LNHDA and SQIVND (reference sequence). The length of the CDR3 is 15 residues. After removal of 8 bases from V and 7 bases from J, the junction contained 12 bases not matched to a gene. The CDR3 coding sequence is TGTGCCAGTTCCGGTCGGGACAGGGTACAAAATGAGCAGTTCTTC. Translating gives CASSGRDRVQNEQFF. Using reference TRBV19 and TRBJ2-1 for the parts outside the CDR3, the full variable domain is DGGITQSPKYLFRKEGQNVTLSCEQNLNHDAMYWYRQDPGQGLRLIYYSQIVNDFQKGDIAEGYSVSREKKESFPLTVTSAQKNPTAFYLCASSGRDRVQNEQFFGPGTRLTVL.